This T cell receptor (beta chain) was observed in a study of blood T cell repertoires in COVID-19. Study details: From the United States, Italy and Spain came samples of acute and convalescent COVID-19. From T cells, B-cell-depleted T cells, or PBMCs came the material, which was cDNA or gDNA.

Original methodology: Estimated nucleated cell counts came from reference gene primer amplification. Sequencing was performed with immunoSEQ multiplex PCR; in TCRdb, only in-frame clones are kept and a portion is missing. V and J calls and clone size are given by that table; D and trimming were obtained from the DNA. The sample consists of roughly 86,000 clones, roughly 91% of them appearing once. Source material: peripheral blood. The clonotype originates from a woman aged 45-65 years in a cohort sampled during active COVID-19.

CDR3 coding DNA: TGTGCCAGCAGTTTAGCGTGGACAGGCAACTCCTACGAGCAGTACTTC. Its protein product is CASSLAWTGNSYEQYF. V usage is TRBV27 and J usage is TRBJ2-7; 7 bases map to TRBD1. There are 16 residues in the CDR3. V lost 2 bases to trimming and J lost 0 bases; unmatched junction nucleotides: 7. CDR1 and CDR2 from the germline V gene are MNHEY and SMNVEV (reference sequence).